This TCR beta chain was sequenced during a study of shared clonotypes between healthy human individuals. The study, taken as a whole, reports: The study sampled only blood, and tissue repertoires likely differ.

CD45RO-negative, CCR7-selected cells formed the naive CD8 fraction, which excluded terminally differentiated effector memory CD45RA+ cells. Germline assignment: CDR1 WSHSY and CDR2 SAAADI. The ends were cut back, 8 bases at V and 1 base at J, with 17 bases in the middle. This CDR3 has 16 amino acids. For this clone: What it recognizes is unknown.

Assay execution proceeded at the deep level. The data were produced by immunoSEQ multiplex PCR, yet TCRdb's version contains in-frame clones alone and is incomplete. The sample holds about 2 million clones, roughly 95% seen once. J is TRBJ2-2 and V is TRBV10-2; the D gene could be TRBD1 or TRBD2 (6 bases each). This clonotype was sampled from a man between 18 and 35 years old in good health. The sequenced sample was naive CD8+ T cells sorted from blood. Here the CDR3 reads CASLEGGLGNTGELFF. The CDR3 nucleotides are TGCGCCAGCCTAGAAGGGGGGCTAGGGAACACCGGGGAGCTGTTTTTT.